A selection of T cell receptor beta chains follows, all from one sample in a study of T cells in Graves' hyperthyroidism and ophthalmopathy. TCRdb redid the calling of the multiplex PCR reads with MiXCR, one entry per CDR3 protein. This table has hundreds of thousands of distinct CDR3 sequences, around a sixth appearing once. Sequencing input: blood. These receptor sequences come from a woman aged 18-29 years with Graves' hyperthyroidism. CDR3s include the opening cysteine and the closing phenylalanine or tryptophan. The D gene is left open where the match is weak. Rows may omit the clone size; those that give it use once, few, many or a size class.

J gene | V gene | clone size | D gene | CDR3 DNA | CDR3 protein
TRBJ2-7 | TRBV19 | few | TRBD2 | TGTGCCAGTAGTATCGTCCTAGCGGGAGCCTACGAGCAGTACTTC | CASSIVLAGAYEQYF
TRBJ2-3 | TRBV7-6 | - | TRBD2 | TGTGCCAGCAGCTTAGAGACTAGCATCATAGGTACGCAGTATTTT | CASSLETSIIGTQYF
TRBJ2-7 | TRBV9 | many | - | TGTGCCAGCAGCGAGGGGGGTGGGGGGTACGAGCAGTACTTC | CASSEGGGGYEQYF
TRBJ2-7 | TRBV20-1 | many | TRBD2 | TGCAGTGCTAGGGATAGCGGGAGGAGGGACGAGCAGTACTTC | CSARDSGRRDEQYF
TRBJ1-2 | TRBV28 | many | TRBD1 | TGTGCCAGTCGGACAGGGGGCAACTATGGCTACACCTTC | CASRTGGNYGYTF
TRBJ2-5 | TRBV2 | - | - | TGTGCCAGCAGCCAAGGGACTCCCGTGTACTTC | CASSQGTPVYF
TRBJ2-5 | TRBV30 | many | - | TGTGCCTGGAGTGCAGGACTGTCATCCCACACCAGTCGGTACTTC | CAWSAGLSSHTSRYF
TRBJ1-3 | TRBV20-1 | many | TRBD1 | TGCAGTGCTACCGGACAGGGTGGAAACACCATATATTTT | CSATGQGGNTIYF
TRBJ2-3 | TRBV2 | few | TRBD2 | TGTGCCAGCAACCGACGGAGCGGGAGTGGAACAGATACGCAGTATTTT | CASNRRSGSGTDTQYF
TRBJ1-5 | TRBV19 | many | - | TGTGCCAGTAGCGCAGATTATCAGCCCCAGCATTTT | CASSADYQPQHF
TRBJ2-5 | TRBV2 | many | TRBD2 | TGTGCCAGCAGCCCTGGACTAGCGGGACAAGAGACCCAGTACTTC | CASSPGLAGQETQYF
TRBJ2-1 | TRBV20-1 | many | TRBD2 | TGCAGTGCTAGAGTAGCGGGGGAATGGAACAATGAGCAGTTCTTC | CSARVAGEWNNEQFF
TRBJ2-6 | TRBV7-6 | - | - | TGTGCCAGCAGCTTCTCAAGTGGAGTAAGCTCTGGGGCCAACGTCCTGACTTTC | CASSFSSGVSSGANVLTF
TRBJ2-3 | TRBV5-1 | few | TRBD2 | TGCGCCAGCAGCCGGGGACTAGCGGGAGACCACAGCACAGATACGCAGTATTTT | CASSRGLAGDHSTDTQYF